One TCR beta chain is described in this entry. Per the germline V gene, CDR1 is LNHDA and CDR2 is SQIVND (reference sequence). CDR3 size: 16 residues. V was pared by 5 bases and J by 4 bases, with 20 bases between. These data belong to a study of T cells in localized non-small cell lung cancer. Profiling relied on immunoSEQ multiplex PCR, and the TCRdb table lists in-frame clones only, not all of them. The profile shows 23,000 or so clones, 86% of them singletons. Here the sequenced sample was peripheral blood, taken before any cancer treatment. This receptor was obtained from a woman aged 35 to 69 with stage I lung adenocarcinoma. The rearrangement joins TRBV19 to TRBJ2-5; D might be TRBD1 (5 bases). This CDR3 is CASSFGAAGLSETQYF. The CDR3 coding sequence is TGTGCCAGTAGTTTCGGTGCGGCAGGGTTATCAGAGACCCAGTACTTC. The full variable domain, with the rest looked up from reference TRBV19 and TRBJ2-5, is DGGITQSPKYLFRKEGQNVTLSCEQNLNHDAMYWYRQDPGQGLRLIYYSQIVNDFQKGDIAEGYSVSREKKESFPLTVTSAQKNPTAFYLCASSFGAAGLSETQYFGPGTRLLVL.